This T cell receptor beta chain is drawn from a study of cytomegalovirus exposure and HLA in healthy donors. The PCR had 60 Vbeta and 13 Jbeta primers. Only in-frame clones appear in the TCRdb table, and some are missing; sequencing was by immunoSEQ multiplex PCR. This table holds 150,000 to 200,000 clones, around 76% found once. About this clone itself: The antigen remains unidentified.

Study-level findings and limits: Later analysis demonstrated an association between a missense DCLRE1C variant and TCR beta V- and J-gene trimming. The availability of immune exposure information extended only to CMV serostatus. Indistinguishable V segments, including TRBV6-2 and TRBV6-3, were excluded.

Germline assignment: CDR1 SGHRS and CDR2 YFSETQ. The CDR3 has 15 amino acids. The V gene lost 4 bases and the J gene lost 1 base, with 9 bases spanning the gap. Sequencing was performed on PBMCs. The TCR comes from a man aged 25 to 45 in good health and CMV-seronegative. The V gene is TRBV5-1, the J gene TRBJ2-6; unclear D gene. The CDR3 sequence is CASSPTTSGANVLTF. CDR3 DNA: TGCGCCAGCAGCCCTACCACGTCTGGGGCCAACGTCCTGACTTTC.